This T cell receptor (beta chain) was sequenced during a study of OX40 agonist ivuxolimab in advanced cancers. Study summary: Given to patients was ivuxolimab, an agonistic anti-OX40 (CD134) antibody. Dose-escalation patients suffered from hepatocellular carcinoma, melanoma, renal cell or head and neck cancer. Findings of the study overall: Partial responders at 0.1-3.0 mg/kg had among the lowest clonal expansion. Fewer expanded clones were found on average in CD4+ than in CD8+ T cells.

J lost 4 bases, V lost 2 bases, and 7 bases had no gene match. The CDR3 spans 15 residues. Germline V lookup: CDR1 KGHSH, CDR2 LQKENI. A remark on this clone: No antigen is known for it.

Sequenced by immunoSEQ multiplex PCR; TCRdb stores in-frame clones only, minus some. This table holds 70,000 to 95,000 clones, less than 90% found once. This receptor was identified in an adult with an advanced solid tumor such as melanoma, head and neck, liver or kidney cancer. This rearrangement joins TRBV18 to TRBJ1-1, with 7 bases identical to TRBD1. The sequencing here drew on CD4+ or CD8+ T cells sorted from blood, taken in a trial of the OX40 agonist ivuxolimab. In nucleotides, the CDR3 is TGTGCCAGCTCACCAGACAGGGTGATCGTCACTGAAGCTTTCTTT. It is translated as CASSPDRVIVTEAFF.